This T cell receptor (beta chain) was obtained from a study of blood T cell repertoires in COVID-19. As for the study in general: COVID-19 samples from acute and convalescent phases originated in the United States, Italy and Spain.

The method was immunoSEQ multiplex PCR; TCRdb's version includes in-frame clones alone and lacks a portion of them. The repertoire holds fewer than 250,000 clones, with roughly 86% as singletons. The V gene's germline CDR1 is SGHAT and CDR2 FQNNGV. V lost 5 bases and J 5 bases, leaving 13 bases between the germline ends. This CDR3 has 14 residues. The sequence was obtained from a woman in her thirties with acute COVID-19. Sequenced input: PBMCs or T cells enriched from blood (not recorded which). The rearrangement links TRBV11-2 to TRBJ1-3; D perhaps matches TRBD1 (6 bases). In nucleotides, the CDR3 is TGTGCCAGCAGCCCCCCGGGACATAGAAACACCATATATTTT. Translated, it gives CASSPPGHRNTIYF.